One sample yielded the 20 T cell receptor beta chains listed below, sequenced in a study of cytomegalovirus exposure and HLA in healthy donors (TCRdb year 2017). Receptors were amplified or captured by the immunoSEQ multiplex PCR assay. For the multiplex PCR, a mixture combining 60 forward primers for TCR Vbeta segments and 13 reverse primers for TCR Jbeta segments was used. The source is immuneACCESS, and TCRdb retained only in-frame sequences with V and J called. Part of the clones is not carried over; for the studies checked, unresolved V genes explain less than half of this, and the remainder is unexplained. The sample yields some 160,000 clones; 80% to 90% were counted once. 1.5% to 2% of the sample lies in the top ten. The sequenced sample was PBMCs. The origin of the receptors is a woman aged 18-35 years in good health and CMV-seronegative.

The rearrangement joins TRBV12-1 to TRBJ2-7; the DNA was not compared with TRBD2, the D call given in the table. TRBV12-1 has pseudogene status. The CDR3 extends over 17 amino acids. The CDR3 DNA sequence: TGTGCCAGCAGCCCCCGGACTAGCGGGGCCAGCTCCTACGAGCAGTACTTC. Translating it yields CASSPRTSGASSYEQYF.

The J gene is TRBJ2-2, the V gene TRBV7-2, with 10 bases identical to TRBD2. CDR1 is SGHTA and CDR2 is FQGNSA in the germline V gene. The CDR3 runs 17 residues. The V gene end was trimmed by 3 bases and the J gene end by 4 bases; junction bases not matched to a gene: 8. The CDR3 DNA reads TGTGCCAGCAGCTTCTTAGCGGGGGGCCCCGGCACCGGGGAGCTGTTTTTT. It yields the protein CASSFLAGGPGTGELFF.

The chain links TRBV27 to TRBJ2-5, with a tentative D call TRBD2 (5 bases). The CDR3 runs 13 residues. In germline, CDR1 is MNHEY, CDR2 SMNVEV (reference sequence). Trimming removed 6 bases at V and 5 bases at J, with 13 bases between. The CDR3 region is CASSPGRGETQYF. CDR3 nucleotides: TGTGCCAGCAGCCCCGGGCGAGGGGAGACCCAGTACTTC.

The chain joins TRBV7-2 to TRBJ2-7; TRBD2 aligns across 12 bases. The CDR3 length is 15 residues. J lost 3 bases, V lost 5 bases, and 5 bases had no gene match. Germline CDR1 is SGHTA and CDR2 is FQGNSA. This CDR3 is CASSQTSGGNYEQYF. The CDR3 DNA reads as TGTGCCAGCAGCCAGACTAGCGGGGGTAACTACGAGCAGTACTTC.

The V and J genes are TRBV19 and TRBJ1-2; D is unresolved. CDR3 length: 13 amino acids. In germline, CDR1 is LNHDA, CDR2 SQIVND (reference sequence). V was clipped by 3 bases and J by 5 bases, with 10 bases between them. The CDR3 is CASSIEEGYGYTF. CDR3 DNA: TGTGCCAGTAGTATTGAGGAGGGTTATGGCTACACCTTC.

The chain's CDR3 is CASIPVGDRIGTLAYEQYF. CDR3 sequence (DNA): TGTGCCAGCATTCCAGTTGGGGACCGGATCGGGACATTAGCCTACGAGCAGTACTTC. The chain employs TRBV2 and TRBJ2-7, with D possibly matching TRBD1 (6 bases). V dropped 7 bases and J dropped 2 bases, with 30 bases sitting between them. There are 19 residues in the CDR3. CDR1 and CDR2 (germline): SNHLY, FYNNEI.

This clone was observed a single time. V usage is TRBV9 and J usage is TRBJ2-7; 8 bases map to TRBD1. V shed 3 bases and J 2 bases; nucleotides not matched to a gene: 7. Germline V lookup: CDR1 SGDLS, CDR2 YYNGEE. The CDR3 is made up of 15 amino acids. CDR3 DNA sequence: TGTGCCAGCAGCGCAACTCAGACAGGGGCCTACGAGCAGTACTTC. As protein: CASSATQTGAYEQYF.

The V call is TRBV6-6, the J call TRBJ2-7; D is possibly TRBD2 (7 bases). The CDR3 has 15 amino acids. Trimming removed 0 bases from V and 3 bases from J, with 12 bases in between. CDR1 is MNHNY and CDR2 is SVGAGI in the germline V gene (reference sequence). This CDR3 is CASSYSRGGGYEQYF. In DNA, the CDR3 is TGTGCCAGCAGTTACTCCCGAGGGGGGGGCTACGAGCAGTACTTC.

There are a few counts of this clone. CDR3 sequence reads: CASSEYAGGRTDTQYF. The CDR3 DNA is TGTGCCAGCAGTGAATACGCGGGAGGCCGCACAGATACGCAGTATTTT. V usage is TRBV6-1 and J usage is TRBJ2-3, with 8 bases lining up with TRBD2. Germline V gene data show CDR1 as MNHNS and CDR2 as SASEGT. Trimming at V came to 2 bases and at J to 1 base, leaving 5 bases not matched to a gene. The CDR3 loop spans 16 amino acids.

This sequence joins TRBV6-1 and TRBJ2-6; the D gene is possibly TRBD2 (6 bases). There are 16 residues in the CDR3. CDR1 is MNHNS, CDR2 SASEGT, per germline. Trimming took off 2 bases at V and 2 bases at J, with 10 bases between the two ends. CDR3 DNA: TGTGCCAGCAGTGAACGAGGAGGGACTGGGGCCAACGTCCTGACTTTC. Its protein is CASSERGGTGANVLTF.

The chain carries TRBV7-9 and TRBJ2-7; D uncertain. V lost 1 base and J 3 bases, leaving 7 bases between the germline ends. The CDR3 contains 13 residues. Germline-derived CDR1 and CDR2 are SEHNR and FQNEAQ (reference sequence). CDR3 in amino acids: CASSLDEIYEQYF. In DNA, the CDR3 is TGTGCCAGCAGCTTAGACGAGATCTACGAGCAGTACTTC.

CDR3 amino acids: CASSLEGVLQPQHF. The CDR3 region has the DNA TGTGCCAGCAGCTTAGAAGGGGTTCTTCAGCCCCAGCATTTT. The J gene is TRBJ1-5, the V gene TRBV7-9, with D perhaps TRBD1 (5 bases). The CDR3 has 14 residues. The germline CDR1 and CDR2 sequences are SEHNR and FQNEAQ (reference sequence). The V and J ends lost 1 base and 6 bases respectively, with 10 bases between them.

V and J are TRBV5-6 and TRBJ2-1, with no clear D. Germline CDR1 and CDR2: SGHDT and YYEEEE. The CDR3 contains 13 residues. V dropped 3 bases and J dropped 10 bases, with 14 bases sitting between them. Here the CDR3 reads CASSSPRSDEQFF. CDR3 bases: TGTGCCAGCAGCTCGCCGAGGAGTGACGAGCAGTTCTTC.

A single count supports this clone. The V call is TRBV5-1, the J call TRBJ2-3; 11 bases line up with TRBD1. CDR3 length: 15 residues. With 4 bases clipped from V and 4 bases from J, the junction kept 5 bases outside the gene matches. CDR1 is SGHRS and CDR2 is YFSETQ in the germline V gene. The CDR3 loop is CASSRGQGGADTQYF. The CDR3, as DNA: TGCGCCAGCAGCAGGGGACAGGGGGGGGCAGATACGCAGTATTTT.

The chain is built from TRBV6-5 and TRBJ1-2; a weak D match, TRBD1 (5 bases). The CDR3 spans 14 residues. Trimming shortened V by 4 bases and J by 0 bases, and 9 bases separated the two germline ends. The germline V gene has CDR1 MNHEY and CDR2 SVGAGI. As DNA, the CDR3 is TGTGCCAGCAGTTCGACAGTCTCTAACTATGGCTACACCTTC. Its protein is CASSSTVSNYGYTF.

The rearrangement links TRBV27 to TRBJ2-6, with 10 nucleotides matching TRBD1. The trim removed 2 bases at V and 0 bases at J, leaving 10 bases unmatched. The CDR3 is 20 amino acids. The germline CDR1 and CDR2 sequences are MNHEY and SMNVEV (reference sequence). This CDR3 reads CASSLAPGTGVSSGANVLTF. The DNA for the CDR3 is TGTGCCAGCAGTTTAGCCCCCGGGACAGGGGTCTCCTCTGGGGCCAACGTCCTGACTTTC.

The chain has TRBV11-2 and TRBJ2-7, with D unclear. CDR3 length: 14 residues. CDR1 is SGHAT and CDR2 is FQNNGV in the germline V gene. The V and J ends lost 5 bases and 3 bases respectively, with 14 bases between them. CDR3 in amino acids: CASSPIRRNYEQYF. CDR3 DNA: TGTGCCAGCAGCCCTATTCGGCGGAACTACGAGCAGTACTTC. The whole variable domain, filled in from reference TRBV11-2 and TRBJ2-7, reads EAGVAQSPRYKIIEKRQSVAFWCNPISGHATLYWYQQILGQGPKLLIQFQNNGVVDDSQLPKDRFSAERLKGVDSTLKIQPAKLEDSAVYLCASSPIRRNYEQYFGPGTRLTVT.

The table lists this clone with a count of one. The chain employs TRBV4-2 and TRBJ2-5, with 16 bases matching TRBD2. CDR3 length equals 18 residues. Germline V gives CDR1 LGHNA, CDR2 YNFKEQ. With V trimmed by 4 bases and J by 2 bases, 7 bases remained unmatched. The CDR3 protein is CASSREGGLAGGQETQYF. In nucleotides, the CDR3 is TGTGCCAGCAGCCGAGAAGGGGGACTAGCGGGGGGGCAAGAGACCCAGTACTTC.

The CDR3 coding sequence is TGTGCCAGTAGTGACAGGGGGAGTGGGGAGACCCAGTACTTC. Its protein is CASSDRGSGETQYF. V usage is TRBV19 and J usage is TRBJ2-5; 9 bases line up with TRBD1. CDR3 length: 14 residues. Germline CDR1 is LNHDA and CDR2 is SQIVND (reference sequence). Trimming cost V 5 bases and J 5 bases; bases outside gene matches: 6.

The rearrangement joins TRBV27 to TRBJ2-7; TRBD1 is a possible D gene (6 bases). V lost 3 bases, J lost 0 bases, and 12 bases lay in between. This CDR3 contains 15 residues. The germline CDR1 and CDR2 sequences are MNHEY and SMNVEV (reference sequence). The CDR3: CASSLTGISSYEQYF. As DNA, the CDR3 is TGTGCCAGCAGTTTGACAGGAATATCCTCCTACGAGCAGTACTTC.